Shown below are 13 T cell receptor beta chains from a single sample sequenced in a study of control samples from healthy donors and cancer patients. TCRdb's table, derived via immunoSEQ multiplex PCR, lists solely in-frame clones and lacks some. The sample lists about 130,000 clones, about 94% occurring once. The sample consisted of blood. All receptors derive from a man aged 30-40 years in good health.

CDR3 DNA: TGCGCCAGCAGCCAAGAGTGGACAGGGAAGTTAACGCAGTATTTT. It specifies CASSQEWTGKLTQYF. This chain uses TRBV4-3 with TRBJ2-3; 8 bases are shared with TRBD1. The CDR3 is 15 amino acids. The germline V gene has CDR1 LGHNA and CDR2 YSLEER. The V gene end was trimmed by 0 bases and the J gene end by 9 bases; junction bases not matched to a gene: 8.

The V and J genes are TRBV11-2 and TRBJ1-6, with D perhaps matching TRBD1 (6 bases). The V gene's germline CDR1 is SGHAT and CDR2 FQNNGV. With 2 bases removed from V and 9 bases from J, the gap between germline ends came to 11 bases. This CDR3 is 14 amino acids long. Written as DNA, the CDR3 is TGTGCCAGCAGCTTACAGGACAGCTTTTCACCCCTCCACTTT. It is translated as CASSLQDSFSPLHF. Variable domain in full (rest from reference TRBV11-2 and TRBJ1-6): EAGVAQSPRYKIIEKRQSVAFWCNPISGHATLYWYQQILGQGPKLLIQFQNNGVVDDSQLPKDRFSAERLKGVDSTLKIQPAKLEDSAVYLCASSLQDSFSPLHFGNGTRLTVT.

The chain has TRBV7-8 and TRBJ2-3, with 12 bases that match TRBD2. This CDR3 is 18 amino acids long. Trimming at V came to 4 bases and at J to 3 bases, leaving 11 bases not matched to a gene. Germline loops: CDR1 SGHVS, CDR2 FQNEAQ. CDR3 residues: CASSSTSSGGALTDTQYF. Written as DNA, the CDR3 is TGTGCCAGCAGCTCTACTTCTAGCGGGGGGGCCTTGACAGATACGCAGTATTTT.

Concerning this clone: The missing conserved phenylalanine or tryptophan at the end of this CDR3 makes a read error likely. It is unclear where the CDR3 begins or ends on the DNA, so no DNA is shown, and the CDR3 is as TCRdb lists it. J is TRBJ1-2 and V is TRBV30. The CDR3 extends over 14 residues, inclusive of both ends. Germline-derived CDR1 and CDR2 are GTSNPN and SVGIG (reference sequence). CDR3 in amino acids: CAWSSRGAGATFTG.

V and J are TRBV19 and TRBJ1-1, with TRBD1 matching over 8 bases. After removal of 5 bases from V and 5 bases from J, the junction contained 7 bases not matched to a gene. Germline assignment: CDR1 LNHDA and CDR2 SQIVND (reference sequence). CDR3 length equals 14 residues. The CDR3 DNA reads as TGTGCCAGTAGTGTGACAGGGGCGTGGACTGAAGCTTTCTTT. The encoded protein is CASSVTGAWTEAFF.

The chain recombines TRBV14 with TRBJ1-4, with D hard to call. V gave up 0 bases and J gave up 14 bases, with 10 bases separating them. The germline V gene encodes CDR1 SGHDN and CDR2 FVKESK. This CDR3 is 12 amino acids long. CDR3 loop: CASSQEGWRLFF. The CDR3 DNA sequence: TGTGCCAGCAGCCAAGAAGGGTGGAGGCTGTTTTTT.

The chain recombines TRBV27 with TRBJ1-5; no firm D call. CDR1 is MNHEY and CDR2 is SMNVEV in the germline V gene (reference sequence). The CDR3 has 14 residues. Trimming removed 3 bases from V and 0 bases from J, with 6 bases in between. CDR3 loop: CASSLRGSNQPQHF. For the CDR3, the DNA is TGTGCCAGCAGTTTGCGGGGTAGCAATCAGCCCCAGCATTTT.

The chain links TRBV14 to TRBJ2-7; D tentatively reads TRBD1 or TRBD2 (6 bases each). V was pared by 6 bases and J by 2 bases, with 17 bases between. Germline loops: CDR1 SGHDN, CDR2 FVKESK. The CDR3 contains 15 residues. The CDR3 DNA reads as TGTGCCAGCAGGGCCACCCGGGGGCAAACCTACGAGCAGTACTTC. This encodes CASRATRGQTYEQYF.

This sequence joins TRBV24-1 and TRBJ2-2; 7 bases are shared with TRBD2. Germline assignment: CDR1 KGHDR and CDR2 SFDVKD. There are 18 residues in the CDR3. Germline trimming cut 3 bases from V and 1 base from J; bases unmatched to any gene: 10. In nucleotides, the CDR3 is TGTGCCACCAGTGATCTACCAGGGAGGGAGGGGAACACCGGGGAGCTGTTTTTT. This sequence encodes CATSDLPGREGNTGELFF.

J is TRBJ1-2 and V is TRBV21-1; the table's D call, TRBD1, has no DNA check behind it. TRBV21-1 is reported as a pseudogene. This CDR3 spans 14 amino acids. This CDR3 is CASNRDRTNYGYTF. DNA of the CDR3: TGTGCCAGCAACCGGGACAGAACTAACTATGGCTACACCTTC.

The genes are TRBV7-2 and TRBJ1-4, with D perhaps TRBD1 (6 bases). V dropped 1 base and J dropped 3 bases, with 12 bases sitting between them. The germline V gene encodes CDR1 SGHTA and CDR2 FQGNSA. The CDR3 runs 16 residues. Here the CDR3 DNA reads TGTGCCAGCAGCTTAGTTGGGGGCCCTCCTAATGAAAAACTGTTTTTT. Its translation is CASSLVGGPPNEKLFF.

The chain is built from TRBV29-1 and TRBJ2-2; D assignment may be TRBD1 or TRBD2 (6 bases each). CDR1 SQVTM and CDR2 ANQGSEA come from the germline V gene. The CDR3 is 15 amino acids. CDR3 residues: CGGQGGDTNTGELFF. In nucleotides, the CDR3 is TGCGGGGGGCAGGGTGGGGACACGAACACCGGGGAGCTGTTTTTT.

The chain recombines TRBV9 with TRBJ1-3; no clear D gene. The V end lost 0 bases, the J end lost 0 bases, and 7 bases lay between the germline ends. CDR3 size: 15 residues. The germline V gene encodes CDR1 SGDLS and CDR2 YYNGEE. The DNA for the CDR3 is TGTGCCAGCAGCGTAGGACCGCGCTCTGGAAACACCATATATTTT. It encodes CASSVGPRSGNTIYF.